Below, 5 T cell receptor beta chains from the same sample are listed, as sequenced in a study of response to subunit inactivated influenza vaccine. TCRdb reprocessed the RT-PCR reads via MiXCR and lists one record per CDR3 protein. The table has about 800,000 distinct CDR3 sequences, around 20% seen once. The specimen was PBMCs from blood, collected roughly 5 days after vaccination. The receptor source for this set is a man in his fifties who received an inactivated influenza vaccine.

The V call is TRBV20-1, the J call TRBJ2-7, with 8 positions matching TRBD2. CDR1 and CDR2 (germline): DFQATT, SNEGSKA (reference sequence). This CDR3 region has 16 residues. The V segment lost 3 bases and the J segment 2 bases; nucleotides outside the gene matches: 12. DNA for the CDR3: TGCAGTGCTAGTGCCCCAGGACTAGCCGGGGCCTACGAGCAGTACTTC. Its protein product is CSASAPGLAGAYEQYF.

The CDR3 sequence is CASSPKRTGLNEQFF. CDR3 bases: TGTGCCAGCTCACCGAAAAGGACAGGTTTGAATGAGCAGTTCTTC. V usage is TRBV18 and J usage is TRBJ2-1, with 7 bases aligning to TRBD1. With V trimmed by 3 bases and J by 7 bases, 9 bases remained unmatched. Germline CDR1 and CDR2: KGHSH and LQKENI. The CDR3 contains 15 residues.

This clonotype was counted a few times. The chain's CDR3 is CASSSGGRSSNEQFF. The CDR3 region has the DNA TGTGCCAGCAGCTCGGGGGGAAGGAGTAGTAATGAGCAGTTCTTC. V gene TRBV11-3 combines with J gene TRBJ2-1, with 7 nucleotides matching TRBD2. V lost 4 bases to trimming and J lost 7 bases; unmatched junction nucleotides: 10. The CDR3 is 15 residues long. CDR1 is SGHNT, CDR2 YENEEA, per germline.

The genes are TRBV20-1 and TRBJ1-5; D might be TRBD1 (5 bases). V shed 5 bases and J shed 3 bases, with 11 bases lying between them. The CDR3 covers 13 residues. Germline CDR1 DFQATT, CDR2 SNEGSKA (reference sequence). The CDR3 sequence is CSASDSYNQPQHF. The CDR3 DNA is TGCAGTGCTTCAGACAGCTACAATCAGCCCCAGCATTTT.

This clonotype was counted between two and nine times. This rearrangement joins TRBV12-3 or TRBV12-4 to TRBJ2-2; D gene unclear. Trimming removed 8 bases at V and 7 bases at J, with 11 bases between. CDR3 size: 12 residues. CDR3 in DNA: TGTGCCAGCGGTAAACGCGGCGGGGAGCTGTTTTTT. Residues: CASGKRGGELFF.